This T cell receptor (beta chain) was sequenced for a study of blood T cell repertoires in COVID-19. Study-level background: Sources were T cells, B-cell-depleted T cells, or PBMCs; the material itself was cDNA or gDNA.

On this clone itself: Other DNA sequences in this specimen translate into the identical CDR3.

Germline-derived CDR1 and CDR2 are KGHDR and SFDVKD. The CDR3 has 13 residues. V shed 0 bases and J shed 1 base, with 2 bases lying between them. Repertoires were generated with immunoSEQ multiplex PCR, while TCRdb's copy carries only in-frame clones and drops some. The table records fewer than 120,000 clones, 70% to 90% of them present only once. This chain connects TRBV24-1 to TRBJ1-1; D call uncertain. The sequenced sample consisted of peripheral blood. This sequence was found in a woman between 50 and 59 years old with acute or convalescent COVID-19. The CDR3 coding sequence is TGTGCCACCAGTGATTTGCAGAACACTGAAGCTTTCTTT. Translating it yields CATSDLQNTEAFF.